Below are 2 T cell receptor beta chains sequenced from a single sample in a study of blood T cell repertoires in COVID-19. Profiling relied on immunoSEQ multiplex PCR, and the TCRdb table lists in-frame clones only, not all of them. The repertoire holds over 85,000 clones, with approximately 90% as singletons. Input material: peripheral blood. These receptors were taken from a human donor in a cohort sampled during active COVID-19.

This chain connects TRBV5-1 to TRBJ2-6; D is perhaps TRBD2 (6 bases). V lost 2 bases and J lost 0, with 24 bases in between. Germline V gene data show CDR1 as SGHRS and CDR2 as YFSETQ. The CDR3 extends over 21 amino acids. The DNA for the CDR3 is TGCGCCAGCAGCTTTGGGGGGTTCGGGACCCTATTTAGCTCTGGGGCCAACGTCCTGACTTTC. It translates to CASSFGGFGTLFSSGANVLTF.

V is TRBV18 and J is TRBJ1-2; D may be TRBD1 (6 bases). Germline assignment: CDR1 KGHSH and CDR2 LQKENI. This CDR3 region has 15 residues. V lost 3 bases and J lost 4, with 15 bases in between. Here the CDR3 DNA reads TGTGCCAGCTCACCCGGGCAACTGACAGGCTATGGCTACACCTTC. It specifies CASSPGQLTGYGYTF.